The rows below give T cell receptor beta chains drawn from one sample of a study of radiotherapy plus CTLA-4 blockade in lung cancer. Repertoires were generated with immunoSEQ multiplex PCR, while TCRdb's copy carries only in-frame clones and drops some. The repertoire includes tens of thousands of clones, approximately 80% of them detected once, and less than 7.5% sits in the top ten. Source: peripheral blood, taken from a patient treated with radiotherapy plus ipilimumab. These receptor sequences come from a human donor with non-small cell lung cancer who had a complete response to radiotherapy plus ipilimumab. Both conserved end residues are part of each CDR3. Clone size is given for some rows only: seen once, a few or many times, or a class if the clone is expanded.

clone size,V gene,CDR3 protein
NA,TRBV19,CASSLSWTGELFF
few,TRBV19,CASSLPPRTQPQHF
NA,TRBV9,CASSVQGANYGYTF
once,TRBV19,CASSTGAHRGDNEQFF
NA,TRBV5-1,CASSSPGLAGVGGELFF
NA,TRBV27,CASKGQGPTAEAFF
NA,TRBV15,CATSTRDLTDTQYF
once,TRBV7-9,CASDRTGVYGYTF
NA,TRBV7-8,CASSLVGASNTEAFF
NA,TRBV28,CASRLTSGRAAWELFF
once,TRBV21-1,CASSKKDGTEDNEQFF
NA,TRBV4-3,CASSQSTGFDSYEQYF
few,TRBV9,CASSLIAGGLYNEQFF
NA,TRBV2,CASSVRRTTEAFF
NA,TRBV7-9,CASSVLAIGELFF
NA,TRBV7-2,CASSLEPGPSGGYTF
NA,TRBV4-1,CASSQYTSAVYNEQFF
NA,TRBV30,CAWSNDPSLGSPLHF
NA,TRBV7-9,CASKEGEGTGELFF
NA,TRBV5-5,CASSLGMNTEAFF
NA,TRBV19,CASRGTSGGLSSYNEQFF
NA,TRBV5-1,CASSSIARGADTEAFF
NA,TRBV9,CASSDLGGGVDTQYF
NA,TRBV5-4,CASRWAGGNTEAFF
NA,TRBV5-8,CANPMVDEQFF
NA,TRBV15,CATSRDRGHGELFF
NA,TRBV15,CATGGGFSYEQYF
NA,TRBV15,CATSILIRQDRNNQPQHF
NA,TRBV29-1,CSAYKETGQTTGELFF
NA,TRBV19,CASRRGGFVDEQFF
few,TRBV10-1,CASSRAVPPETQYF
NA,TRBV11-2,CASSLVGGDTEAFF
NA,TRBV6-5,CASNRAGDTQYF
NA,TRBV6-6,CASTPLAGGVSEQYF
NA,TRBV11-3,CASSPEGTSYEQYF
NA,TRBV6-1,CASSEARGQPQHF
few,TRBV10-3,CAISEGGGGPYEQYF
few,TRBV9,CASSVEALYNSPLHF
NA,TRBV14,CASSRTYQETQYF
few,TRBV18,CASSLQEGTGELFF
NA,TRBV10-3,CAIKAGEGNEQFF